Included here is one TCR beta chain sequence, with context. The target antigen is unknown. This record belongs to a study of T cells expressing NK-cell markers. On the study more broadly: Serological testing identified most of the eight sequenced donors as HCMV-seropositive and one as seronegative. Study outcomes and limitations: Four donors showed these clonotypes also leading the CD3+CD56-NKG2C+ fraction. About 1.0-8% of CD8+ T cells in 6 or 7 donors belonged to dominant NKG2C+ clonotypes.

Synthesis of TCR beta cDNA relied on 5'RACE template switching carrying UMIs. From its re-call of the 5' RACE reads, TCRdb lists each CDR3 protein once, without DNA. The sample data list a few hundred thousand distinct CDR3 sequences. The sequence was collected from a man aged 18-30 years in good health. The sequenced sample was blood T cells: a sorted CD56 or NKG2C T cell subset, CD4+ or CD8+ T cells, or bulk PBMC T cells (not recorded which).

CDR3 loop: CASRPRDTFQETQYF. The chain has TRBV28 and TRBJ2-5; TCRdb names TRBD1, which stays unverified in the absence of DNA. The CDR3 contains 15 residues. Germline assignment: CDR1 MDHEN and CDR2 SYDVKM.